This is a list of T cell receptor beta chains from one sample in a study of T cells in Graves' hyperthyroidism and ophthalmopathy. One entry per CDR3 protein results from TCRdb running MiXCR on the multiplex PCR reads. The table includes some 180,000 distinct CDR3 sequences, about a sixth detected once. Specimen: blood. The receptors stem from a woman between 45 and 60 years old with Graves' hyperthyroidism. CDR3s include the opening cysteine and the closing phenylalanine or tryptophan. Some rows mark clone size as missing; the rest say once, few, many or name a class of expanded clone.

j_gene | v_gene | abundance | CDR3aa
TRBJ2-2 | TRBV29-1 | NA | CSVAQGPNTGELFF
TRBJ2-1 | TRBV4-3 | many | CASSQDVRRGGGEQFF
TRBJ2-7 | TRBV6-2/TRBV6-3 | many | CASSEERVSYEQYF
TRBJ2-3 | TRBV27 | many | CASSSRRGASTDTQYF
TRBJ2-2 | TRBV11-2 | many | CASSLTSGVGELFF
TRBJ1-5 | TRBV5-1 | many | CASSLTGGDYNSNQPQHF
TRBJ1-1 | TRBV29-1 | many | CSVVLVNTEAFF
TRBJ1-5 | TRBV7-9 | many | CASSLGEVGQPQHF
TRBJ1-2 | TRBV27 | NA | CASSTRGGQYGYTF
TRBJ1-1 | TRBV20-1 | many | CSARGQGAITEAFF
TRBJ1-1 | TRBV28 | many | CASSSPTVNTEAFF
TRBJ1-1 | TRBV12-3/TRBV12-4 | once | CASSFLSQLNTEAFF
TRBJ1-5 | TRBV2 | many | CASRLTGGDSNQPQHF
TRBJ2-7 | TRBV4-2 | NA | CASSQERTGPYEQYF
TRBJ2-7 | TRBV12-3/TRBV12-4 | many | CASSRWNRPRGTYEQYF
TRBJ2-2 | TRBV3-1 | few | CASSQEQGELFF
TRBJ2-1 | TRBV7-6 | NA | CASSLEVPGGAYNEQFF